This TCR beta chain is drawn from a study of cytomegalovirus exposure and HLA in healthy donors. The study's findings and limits: A later analysis by the authors found several of the most significant clusters apparently linked to common viral pathogens.

Note on this clone: Its specificity is unknown.

The CDR3 has 18 residues. Amplification used 60 Vbeta primers and 13 Jbeta primers. This table comes from immunoSEQ multiplex PCR, and its TCRdb copy is limited to in-frame clones, with some not included. The sample lists approximately 52,000 clones, 65% to 80% occurring once. The source material was PBMCs. This receptor was taken from a man between 40 and 49 years old in good health and CMV-seropositive. The rearrangement links TRBV21-1 to TRBJ2-7; whether TRBD1, the table's D call, matches the DNA was not checked. TRBV21-1 is a documented pseudogene. In DNA form, the CDR3 reads TGTGCCAGCAGCAAATCACCTTTCAGGGGGCGCCCCGTCGACGAGCAGTACTTC. It encodes CASSKSPFRGRPVDEQYF.